The entry below describes one TCR beta chain. The source of the sample is a study of neoadjuvant anti-PD-1 for oral cavity cancer. Only in-frame clones appear in the TCRdb table, and some are missing; sequencing was by immunoSEQ multiplex PCR. The data contain around 81,000 clones, 84% of them seen just once; the ten biggest clones take up 2.5% to 3.5%. There are 15 residues in the CDR3. V was clipped by 4 bases and J by 2 bases, with 12 bases between them. Germline values: CDR1 SGHRS, CDR2 YFSETQ. The sequence was collected from a person aged 35 to 85 with oral cavity squamous cell carcinoma. J is TRBJ2-2 and V is TRBV5-1; D could derive from TRBD1 or TRBD2 (6 bases each). The sequences come from PBMCs, collected before nivolumab (anti-PD-1) treatment. The CDR3 sequence is CASSGRGDNTGELFF. The CDR3 bases are TGCGCCAGCAGCGGAAGGGGGGATAACACCGGGGAGCTGTTTTTT.